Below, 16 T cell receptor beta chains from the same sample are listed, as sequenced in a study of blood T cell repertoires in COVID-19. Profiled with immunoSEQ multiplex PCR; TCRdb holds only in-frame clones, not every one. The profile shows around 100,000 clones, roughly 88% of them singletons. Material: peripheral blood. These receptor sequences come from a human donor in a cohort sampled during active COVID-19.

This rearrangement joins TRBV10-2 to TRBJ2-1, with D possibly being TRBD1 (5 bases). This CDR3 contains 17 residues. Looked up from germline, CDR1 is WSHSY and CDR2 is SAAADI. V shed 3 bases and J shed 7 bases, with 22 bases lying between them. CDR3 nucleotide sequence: TGCGCCAGCAGTGAAGGGGCCGCCGTCCCGGTTTGGAATGAGCAGTTCTTC. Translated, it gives CASSEGAAVPVWNEQFF.

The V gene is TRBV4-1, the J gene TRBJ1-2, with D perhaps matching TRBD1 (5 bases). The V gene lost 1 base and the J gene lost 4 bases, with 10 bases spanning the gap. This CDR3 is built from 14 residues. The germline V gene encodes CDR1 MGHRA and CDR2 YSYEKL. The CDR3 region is CASSQGGGAYGYTF. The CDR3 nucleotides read TGCGCCAGCAGCCAAGGAGGAGGGGCCTATGGCTACACCTTC.

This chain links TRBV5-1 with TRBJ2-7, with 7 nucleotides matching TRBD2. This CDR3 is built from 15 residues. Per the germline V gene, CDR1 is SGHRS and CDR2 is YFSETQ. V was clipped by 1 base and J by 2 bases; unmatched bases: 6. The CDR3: CASSLTLGGAYEQYF. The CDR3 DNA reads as TGCGCCAGCAGCTTGACCCTGGGGGGGGCCTACGAGCAGTACTTC.

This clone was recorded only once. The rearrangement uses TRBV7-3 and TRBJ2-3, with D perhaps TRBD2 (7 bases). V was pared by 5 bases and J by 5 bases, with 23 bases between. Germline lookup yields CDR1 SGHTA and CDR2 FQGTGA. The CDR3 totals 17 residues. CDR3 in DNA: TGTGCCAGCAGCCAAATACCAGGGGAGCGGGGTAAAGATACGCAGTATTTT. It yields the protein CASSQIPGERGKDTQYF.

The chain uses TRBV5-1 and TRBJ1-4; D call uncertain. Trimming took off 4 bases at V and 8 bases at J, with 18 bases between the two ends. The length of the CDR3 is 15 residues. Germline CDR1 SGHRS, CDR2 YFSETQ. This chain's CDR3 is CASSPARRIREKLFF. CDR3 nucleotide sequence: TGCGCCAGCAGCCCAGCACGGAGGATCAGGGAAAAACTGTTTTTT.

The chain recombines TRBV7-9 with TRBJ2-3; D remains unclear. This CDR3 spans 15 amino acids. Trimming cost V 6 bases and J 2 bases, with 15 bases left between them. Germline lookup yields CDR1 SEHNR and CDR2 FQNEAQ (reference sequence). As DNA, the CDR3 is TGTGCCAGCAGACCCCCGCCCAGGTTCACAGATACGCAGTATTTT. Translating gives CASRPPPRFTDTQYF.

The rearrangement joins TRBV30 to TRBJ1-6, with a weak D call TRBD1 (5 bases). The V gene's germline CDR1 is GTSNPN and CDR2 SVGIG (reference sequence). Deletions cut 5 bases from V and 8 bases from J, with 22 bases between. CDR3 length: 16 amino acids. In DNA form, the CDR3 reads TGTGCCTGGGGTGCATCAAAGCAGGGAACTTATTCACCCCTCCACTTT. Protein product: CAWGASKQGTYSPLHF. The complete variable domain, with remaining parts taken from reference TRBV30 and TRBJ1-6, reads SQTIHQWPATLVQPVGSPLSLECTVEGTSNPNLYWYRQAAGRGLQLLFYSVGIGQISSEVPQNLSASRPQDRQFILSSKKLLLSDSGFYLCAWGASKQGTYSPLHFGNGTRLTVT.

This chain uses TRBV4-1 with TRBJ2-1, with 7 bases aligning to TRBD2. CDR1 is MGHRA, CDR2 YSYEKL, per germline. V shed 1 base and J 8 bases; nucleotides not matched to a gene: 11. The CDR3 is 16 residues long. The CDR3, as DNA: TGCGCCAGCAGCCAAGTCCTTCAACTAGGGAGGGATGAGCAGTTCTTC. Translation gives CASSQVLQLGRDEQFF.

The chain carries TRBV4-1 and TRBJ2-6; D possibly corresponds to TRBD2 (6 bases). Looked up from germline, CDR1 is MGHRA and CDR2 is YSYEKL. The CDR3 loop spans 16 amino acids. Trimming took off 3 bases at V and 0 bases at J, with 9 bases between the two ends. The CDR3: CASSQDGSSGANVLTF. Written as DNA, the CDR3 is TGCGCCAGCAGCCAGGACGGGAGCTCTGGGGCCAACGTCCTGACTTTC.

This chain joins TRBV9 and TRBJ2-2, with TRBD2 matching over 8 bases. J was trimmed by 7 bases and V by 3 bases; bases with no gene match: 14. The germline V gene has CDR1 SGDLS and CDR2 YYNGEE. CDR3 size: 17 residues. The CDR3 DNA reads TGTGCCAGCAGCGCGCGCGGGACTAGTACCGGGGACGGGGAGCTGTTTTTT. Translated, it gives CASSARGTSTGDGELFF.

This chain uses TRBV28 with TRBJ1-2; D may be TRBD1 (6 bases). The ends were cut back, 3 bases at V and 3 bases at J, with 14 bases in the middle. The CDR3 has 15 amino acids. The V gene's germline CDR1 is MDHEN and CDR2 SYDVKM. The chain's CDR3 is CASSFSDRTDYGYTF. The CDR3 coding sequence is TGTGCCAGCAGTTTTTCGGACCGGACAGACTATGGCTACACCTTC.

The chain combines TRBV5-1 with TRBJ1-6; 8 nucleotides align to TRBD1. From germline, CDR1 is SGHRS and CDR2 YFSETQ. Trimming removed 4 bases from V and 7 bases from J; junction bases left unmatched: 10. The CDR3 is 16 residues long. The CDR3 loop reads CASSIARRGQNSPLHF. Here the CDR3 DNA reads TGCGCCAGCAGCATCGCCCGCAGGGGGCAAAATTCACCCCTCCACTTT.

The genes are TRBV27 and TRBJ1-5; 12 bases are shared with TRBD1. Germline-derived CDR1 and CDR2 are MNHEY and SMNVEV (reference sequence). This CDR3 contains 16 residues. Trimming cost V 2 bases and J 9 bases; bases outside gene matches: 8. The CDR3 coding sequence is TGTGCCAGCAGTTTAGAGGGGACAGGGGGCATCTTGCCCCAGCATTTT. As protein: CASSLEGTGGILPQHF.

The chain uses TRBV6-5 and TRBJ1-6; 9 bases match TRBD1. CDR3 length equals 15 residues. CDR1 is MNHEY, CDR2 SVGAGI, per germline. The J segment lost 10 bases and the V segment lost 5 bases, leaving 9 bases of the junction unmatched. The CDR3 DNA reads TGTGCCAGCAGTACAGGGACAGGGAGAGAGTCACCCCTCCACTTT. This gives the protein CASSTGTGRESPLHF.

The CDR3 loop is CASSQVEQYF. CDR3 bases: TGTGCCAGCAGTCAGGTCGAGCAGTACTTC. The genes are TRBV28 and TRBJ2-7; no firm D call. V lost 5 bases, J lost 6 bases, and 5 bases lay in between. This CDR3 region has 10 residues. Germline V lookup: CDR1 MDHEN, CDR2 SYDVKM.

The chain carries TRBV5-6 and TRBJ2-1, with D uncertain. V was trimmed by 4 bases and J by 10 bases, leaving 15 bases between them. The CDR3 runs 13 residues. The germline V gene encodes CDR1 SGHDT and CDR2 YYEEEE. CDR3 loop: CASSPRGSREQFF. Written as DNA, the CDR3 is TGTGCCAGCAGCCCCCGTGGTAGCAGAGAGCAGTTCTTC.